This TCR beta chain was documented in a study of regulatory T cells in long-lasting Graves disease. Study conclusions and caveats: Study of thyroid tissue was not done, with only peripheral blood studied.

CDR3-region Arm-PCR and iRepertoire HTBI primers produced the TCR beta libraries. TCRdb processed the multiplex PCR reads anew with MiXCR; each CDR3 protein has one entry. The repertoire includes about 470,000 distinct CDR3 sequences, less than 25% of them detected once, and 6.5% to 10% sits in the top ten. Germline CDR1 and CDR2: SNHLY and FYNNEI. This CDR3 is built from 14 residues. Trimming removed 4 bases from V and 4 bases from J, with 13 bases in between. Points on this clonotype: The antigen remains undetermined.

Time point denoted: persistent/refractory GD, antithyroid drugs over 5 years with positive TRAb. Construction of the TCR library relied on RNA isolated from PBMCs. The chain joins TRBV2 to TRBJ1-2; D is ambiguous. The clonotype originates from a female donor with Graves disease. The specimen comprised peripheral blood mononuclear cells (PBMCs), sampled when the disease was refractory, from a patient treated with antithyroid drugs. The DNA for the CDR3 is TGTGCCAGCAGTGGCAACCTTGGAGGCTATGGCTACACCTTC. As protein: CASSGNLGGYGYTF.